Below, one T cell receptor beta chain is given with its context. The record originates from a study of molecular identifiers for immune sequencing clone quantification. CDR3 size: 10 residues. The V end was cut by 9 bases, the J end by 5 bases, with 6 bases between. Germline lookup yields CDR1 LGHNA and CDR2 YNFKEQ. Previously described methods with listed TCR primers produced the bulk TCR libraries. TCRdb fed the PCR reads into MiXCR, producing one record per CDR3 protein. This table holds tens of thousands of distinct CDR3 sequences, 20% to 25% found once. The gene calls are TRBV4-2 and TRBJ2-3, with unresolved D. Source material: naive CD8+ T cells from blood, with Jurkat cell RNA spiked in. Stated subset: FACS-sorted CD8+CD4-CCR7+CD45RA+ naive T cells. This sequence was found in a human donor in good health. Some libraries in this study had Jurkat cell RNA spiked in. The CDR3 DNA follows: TGTGCCAGGTCGGGAGATACGCAGTATTTT. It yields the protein CARSGDTQYF.